This T cell receptor beta chain was captured by sequencing in a study of blood T cell repertoires in COVID-19. How the authors handled the data: Quantification of nucleated cells was approximated via reference gene primer amplification. Sequencing was performed with immunoSEQ multiplex PCR; in TCRdb, only in-frame clones are kept and a portion is missing. That table is the source of V, J and clone size, and D and trimming were worked out from the DNA. The sample has approximately 250,000 clones, about nine tenths seen once. Germline V gene sequence: CDR1 LNHDA, CDR2 SQIVND (reference sequence). The length of the CDR3 is 15 residues. The ends lost 9 bases at V and 7 bases at J; junction bases unmatched: 9.

This rearrangement joins TRBV19 to TRBJ1-4; 12 bases align to TRBD1. This TCR was recovered from a woman aged 55-69 years who had recovered from COVID-19. The sample consisted of peripheral blood. CDR3 nucleotides: TGTGCCAGCGGAACACCGGGACAGGGGGCTGAAAAACTGTTTTTT. Protein: CASGTPGQGAEKLFF.